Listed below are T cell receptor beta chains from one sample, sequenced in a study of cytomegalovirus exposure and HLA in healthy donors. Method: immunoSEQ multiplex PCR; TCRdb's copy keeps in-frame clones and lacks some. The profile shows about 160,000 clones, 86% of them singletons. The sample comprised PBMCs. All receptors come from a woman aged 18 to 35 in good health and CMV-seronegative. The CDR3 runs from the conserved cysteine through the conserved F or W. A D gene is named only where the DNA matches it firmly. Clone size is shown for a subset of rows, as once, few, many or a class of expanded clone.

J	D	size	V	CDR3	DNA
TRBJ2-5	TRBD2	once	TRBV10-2	CASISGLAGYQRGETQYF	TGCGCCAGCATATCCGGACTAGCGGGATATCAACGGGGAGAGACCCAGTACTTC
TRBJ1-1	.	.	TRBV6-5	CASSYSREGTEAFF	TGTGCCAGCAGTTACTCCAGGGAGGGCACTGAAGCTTTCTTT
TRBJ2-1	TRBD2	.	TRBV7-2	CASSLQRGYNEQFF	TGTGCCAGCAGCCTCCAGCGGGGGTACAATGAGCAGTTCTTC
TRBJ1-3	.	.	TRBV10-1	CASSAEGRWSGNTIYF	TGCGCCAGCAGTGCAGAGGGTCGGTGGTCTGGAAACACCATATATTTT
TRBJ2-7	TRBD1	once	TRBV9	CASSVNSGRTGVTEQYF	TGTGCCAGCAGCGTTAATTCTGGTCGGACAGGGGTAACCGAGCAGTACTTC
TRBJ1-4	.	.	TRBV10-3	CATMGGTLGNEKLFF	TGTGCCACCATGGGGGGGACACTGGGGAACGAAAAACTGTTTTTT
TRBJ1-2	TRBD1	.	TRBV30	CAWSVLRDRPRYGYTF	TGTGCCTGGAGTGTATTGCGGGACAGGCCCAGATATGGCTACACCTTC
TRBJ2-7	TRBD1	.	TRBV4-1	CASRGQRGQGATYEQYF	TGCGCCAGCAGGGGGCAACGTGGGCAGGGGGCAACCTACGAGCAGTACTTC
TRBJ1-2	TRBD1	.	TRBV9	CASSVGGTGNYGYTF	TGTGCCAGCAGCGTAGGAGGGACAGGGAACTATGGCTACACCTTC
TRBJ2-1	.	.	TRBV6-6	CASTRSSSGNEQFF	TGTGCCAGCACTAGATCGAGCTCGGGTAATGAGCAGTTCTTC
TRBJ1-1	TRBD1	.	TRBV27	CASSTGGWTEAFF	TGTGCCAGCAGCACAGGGGGTTGGACTGAAGCTTTCTTT
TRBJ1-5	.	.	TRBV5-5	CASSLWGGSNQPQHF	TGTGCCAGCAGCTTGTGGGGGGGAAGCAATCAGCCCCAGCATTTT
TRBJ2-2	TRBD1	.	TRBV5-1	CASSLAGTGNTGELFF	TGCGCCAGCAGCTTGGCGGGGACAGGGAACACCGGGGAGCTGTTTTTT
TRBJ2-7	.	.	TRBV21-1	CASSNSQGIAYEQYF	TGTGCCAGCAGCAATAGTCAGGGCATTGCCTACGAGCAGTACTTC
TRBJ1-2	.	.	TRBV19	CASSYAGFHNYGYTF	TGTGCCAGTAGCTATGCAGGTTTCCATAACTATGGCTACACCTTC
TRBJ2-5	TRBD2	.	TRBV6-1	CASSERRGYQETQYF	TGTGCCAGCAGTGAGAGGCGGGGGTACCAAGAGACCCAGTACTTC
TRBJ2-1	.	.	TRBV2	CASSLTGNNEQFF	TGTGCCAGCAGTCTGACAGGAAACAATGAGCAGTTCTTC
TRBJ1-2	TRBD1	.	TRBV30	CAWSVRRDRGGYTF	TGTGCCTGGAGTGTACGGCGGGACAGGGGCGGCTACACCTTC
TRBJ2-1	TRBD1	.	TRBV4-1	CASSHIVTEGAGSYNEQFF	TGCGCCAGCAGCCATATAGTCACTGAGGGGGCCGGATCCTACAATGAGCAGTTCTTC
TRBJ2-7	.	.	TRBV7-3	CASSLNREGGEQYF	TGTGCCAGCAGCTTAAACAGGGAAGGAGGCGAGCAGTACTTC
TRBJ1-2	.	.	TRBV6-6	CASSYSYDQAYTF	TGTGCCAGCAGTTACTCTTACGATCAGGCCTACACCTTC
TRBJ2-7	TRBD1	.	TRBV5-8	CASSPPDRIDFTYEQYF	TGTGCCAGCAGCCCCCCGGACAGGATCGATTTTACCTACGAGCAGTACTTC
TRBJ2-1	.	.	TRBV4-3	CASSQDRGEYNEQFF	TGCGCCAGCAGCCAAGACAGGGGCGAGTACAATGAGCAGTTCTTC
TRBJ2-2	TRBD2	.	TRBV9	CASSVDLGLAGVGELFF	TGTGCCAGCAGCGTAGATCTTGGACTAGCGGGAGTTGGGGAGCTGTTTTTT
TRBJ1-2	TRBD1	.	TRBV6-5	CASSRTGRVGYGYTF	TGTGCCAGCAGCCGGACAGGGAGGGTGGGCTATGGCTACACCTTC
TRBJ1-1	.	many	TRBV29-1	CSAQSGIPAFF	TGCAGCGCCCAGTCCGGGATCCCGGCTTTCTTT
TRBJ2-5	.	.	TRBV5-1	CASSGALETQYF	TGCGCCAGCAGCGGGGCGTTAGAGACCCAGTACTTC